This T cell receptor beta chain emerged from a study of cytomegalovirus exposure and HLA in healthy donors. PCR involved 60 Vbeta and 13 Jbeta primers. Profiling relied on immunoSEQ multiplex PCR, and the TCRdb table lists in-frame clones only, not all of them. In all, the sample yields 150,000 to 200,000 clones. CDR3 length: 14 amino acids. Per germline, CDR1 LGHNA and CDR2 YNFKEQ. Trimming removed 4 bases at V and 2 bases at J, with 11 bases between. This chain links TRBV4-2 with TRBJ2-5; a possible D gene is TRBD2 (6 bases). The sequence was obtained from a woman younger than 35 in good health and CMV-seropositive. Input material: PBMCs. The CDR3 spells CASSRLAEQETQYF. For the CDR3, the DNA is TGTGCCAGCAGCCGATTAGCGGAACAAGAGACCCAGTACTTC.